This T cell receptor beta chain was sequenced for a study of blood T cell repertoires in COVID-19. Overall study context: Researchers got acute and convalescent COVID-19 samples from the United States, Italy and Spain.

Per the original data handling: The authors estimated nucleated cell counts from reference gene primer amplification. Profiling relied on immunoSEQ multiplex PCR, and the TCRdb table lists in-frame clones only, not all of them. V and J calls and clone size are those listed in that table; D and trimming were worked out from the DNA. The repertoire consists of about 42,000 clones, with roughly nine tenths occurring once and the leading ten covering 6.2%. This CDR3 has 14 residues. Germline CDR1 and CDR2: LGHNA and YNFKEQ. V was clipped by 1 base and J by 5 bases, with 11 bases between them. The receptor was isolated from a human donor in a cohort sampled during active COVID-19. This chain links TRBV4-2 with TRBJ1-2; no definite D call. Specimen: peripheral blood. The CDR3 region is CASSQGADQYGYTF. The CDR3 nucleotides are TGTGCCAGCAGCCAAGGGGCAGATCAGTATGGCTACACCTTC.